What follows describes a single T cell receptor (beta chain). The antigen remains unidentified. This CDR3 has 12 amino acids. Per germline, CDR1 KGHSH and CDR2 LQKENI. V was pared by 6 bases and J by 7 bases, with 10 bases between. Clones were sequenced by immunoSEQ multiplex PCR, and TCRdb holds only the in-frame ones, with some missing. Among roughly 140,000 clones, around 91% were seen once, and the ten largest hold around 5.2%. The data belong to a study of T cell responses to AZD1222 COVID-19 vaccine. Study results and caveats: Repertoires were obtained solely post-peak T cell response. Donors were chiefly white British, with a greater number of females, and clonal diversity was perhaps underestimated.

This rearrangement joins TRBV18 to TRBJ1-5; possibly TRBD1 for D (5 bases). The source is an adult in good health. The sequenced sample was peripheral blood, obtained on day 0 of AZD1222 vaccination. For the CDR3, the DNA is TGTGCCAGCTCCCCCTGGGGCCAGCCCCAGCATTTT. It yields the protein CASSPWGQPQHF.